The entry below gives a single TCR beta chain sequence along with its context. The antigen is undetermined. PCR employed 60 Vbeta and 13 Jbeta primers. Sequencing was performed with immunoSEQ multiplex PCR; in TCRdb, only in-frame clones are kept and a portion is missing. The sample contains roughly 52,000 clones, around 50% of which appear only once. CDR1 SNHLY and CDR2 FYNNEI come from the germline V gene. The V gene end was trimmed by 5 bases and the J gene end by 6 bases; junction bases not matched to a gene: 7. This CDR3 region has 14 residues. The data belong to a study of cytomegalovirus exposure and HLA in healthy donors. Overall study findings and caveats: A later analysis linked a missense DCLRE1C variant to TCR beta V- and J-gene trimming.

This chain uses TRBV2 with TRBJ1-2; 9 bases are shared with TRBD1. Sequenced material: PBMCs. The TCR originated in a human donor in good health. For the CDR3, the DNA is TGTGCCAGCAGTTACATCGGGACAGGGAATGGCTACACCTTC. Translation: CASSYIGTGNGYTF.